Presented here are 11 T cell receptor beta chains from one specimen sequenced in a study of response to subunit inactivated influenza vaccine. TCRdb re-called the RT-PCR reads through MiXCR, storing one row per CDR3 protein. The sample lists roughly 500,000 distinct CDR3 sequences, approximately 15% occurring once. Sequencing used CD4+ T cells sorted from PBMCs, obtained less than 25 months after vaccination. Source of these receptors: a man in his fifties or sixties who received an inactivated influenza vaccine.

The chain couples TRBV28 to TRBJ2-1; D is undetermined. Trimming stripped 3 bases from V and 9 bases from J, with 9 bases between. The CDR3 is made up of 12 amino acids. In germline, CDR1 is MDHEN, CDR2 SYDVKM. Here the CDR3 DNA reads TGTGCCAGCAGTTTTGTTGCGAGTGAGCAGTTCTTC. Amino acids: CASSFVASEQFF.

The sample holds a few counts of this clonotype. Written as DNA, the CDR3 is TGTGCCATCAGTGCCGGGACTAGCGGGGAGTTCCAAGAGACCCAGTACTTC. Translated: CAISAGTSGEFQETQYF. This chain uses TRBV10-3 with TRBJ2-5, with TRBD2 matching over 13 bases. Germline V CDR1 and CDR2: ENHRY, SYGVKD. CDR3 length equals 17 residues. V shed 4 bases and J 1 base; nucleotides not matched to a gene: 6.

The J gene is TRBJ2-5, the V gene TRBV6-2 or TRBV6-3; D is uncertain. The CDR3 has 14 residues. Germline V gene lookup returns CDR1 MNHEY and CDR2 SVGEGT. Trimming took off 5 bases at V and 0 bases at J, with 10 bases between the two ends. CDR3 DNA: TGTGCCAGCAGTAATCTACCTAACCAAGAGACCCAGTACTTC. Translation: CASSNLPNQETQYF.

The chain combines TRBV4-3 with TRBJ2-6; maybe TRBD2 (6 bases). Trimming cost V 4 bases and J 1 base, with 11 bases left between them. In germline, CDR1 is LGHNA, CDR2 YSLEER. The CDR3 runs to 16 residues. The CDR3 spells CASSREGGSGANVLTF. For the CDR3, the DNA is TGCGCCAGCAGCCGAGAGGGAGGATCTGGGGCCAACGTCCTGACTTTC.

This clonotype was seen a few times. The chain recombines TRBV28 with TRBJ2-7, with D perhaps matching TRBD2 (5 bases). Germline V gene data show CDR1 as MDHEN and CDR2 as SYDVKM. Trimming cost V 5 bases and J 4 bases, with 15 bases left between them. This CDR3 has 14 residues. CDR3 region: CASSSMELGYEQYF. CDR3 bases: TGTGCCAGCAGTAGCATGGAACTAGGGTACGAGCAGTACTTC.

This clonotype came up a few times. The CDR3 reads CASSQDPGGPLNYGYTF. The CDR3 coding sequence is TGCGCCAGCAGCCAAGACCCTGGGGGACCCCTTAACTATGGCTACACCTTC. The rearrangement joins TRBV4-1 to TRBJ1-2; D perhaps matches TRBD1 (5 bases). Trimming took off 0 bases at V and 1 base at J, with 15 bases between the two ends. Per the germline V gene, CDR1 is MGHRA and CDR2 is YSYEKL. The CDR3 spans 17 residues.

This clonotype appeared a few times. The chain joins TRBV12-3 or TRBV12-4 to TRBJ2-1; 8 nucleotides line up with TRBD2. Losses at the gene ends were 4 bases for V and 5 bases for J; bases not matched to a gene: 10. This CDR3 has 16 amino acids. The CDR3 protein is CASSSGTSLFHNEQFF. DNA for the CDR3: TGTGCCAGCAGTTCCGGGACTAGTCTCTTCCACAATGAGCAGTTCTTC.

There are many counts of this clonotype. This rearrangement joins TRBV11-2 to TRBJ2-7; TRBD2 aligns across 7 bases. Losses at the gene ends were 2 bases for V and 6 bases for J; bases not matched to a gene: 10. The germline CDR1 and CDR2 sequences are SGHAT and FQNNGV. This CDR3 spans 15 amino acids. The CDR3 spells CASSLISGKSSEQYF. The CDR3 DNA reads TGTGCCAGCAGCTTAATAAGCGGGAAGTCGAGCGAGCAGTACTTC.

The V and J genes are TRBV14 and TRBJ1-4; D is perhaps TRBD1 (6 bases). From germline, CDR1 is SGHDN and CDR2 FVKESK. V dropped 2 bases and J dropped 0 bases, with 7 bases sitting between them. The CDR3 loop spans 15 amino acids. The CDR3 sequence is CASSQRTATNEKLFF. The CDR3 region has the DNA TGTGCCAGCAGCCAAAGGACAGCAACTAATGAAAAACTGTTTTTT. Complete variable domain (other parts from reference TRBV14 and TRBJ1-4): EAGVTQFPSHSVIEKGQTVTLRCDPISGHDNLYWYRRVMGKEIKFLLHFVKESKQDESGMPNNRFLAERTGGTYSTLKVQPAELEDSGVYFCASSQRTATNEKLFFGSGTQLSVL.

This clonotype was counted a few times. The chain combines TRBV11-2 with TRBJ2-1, with 7 nucleotides matching TRBD2. The CDR3 is 18 residues long. After removal of 0 bases from V and 2 bases from J, the junction contained 10 bases not matched to a gene. Germline V CDR1 and CDR2: SGHAT, FQNNGV. DNA of the CDR3: TGTGCCAGCAGCTTAGAGAAGGTGCGGGAGATCCCCTACAATGAGCAGTTCTTC. Residues: CASSLEKVREIPYNEQFF.

In regard to this clonotype: The germline gene is not matched at one end of the junction; a read error may be the cause. J is TRBJ2-1 and V is TRBV11-3, with D unresolved. This CDR3 has 13 residues. Germline CDR1 reads SGHNT; CDR2 reads YENEEA. The CDR3 loop is CASSLVFYDEQFF. The DNA of the CDR3 is TGTGCCAGCAGCTTAGTGTTCTACGATGAGCAGTTCTTC.